This T cell receptor beta chain is drawn from a study of blood T cell repertoires in COVID-19. Study-wide context: From T cells, B-cell-depleted T cells, or PBMCs came the material, which was cDNA or gDNA.

This clone was detected once. V lost 3 bases to trimming and J lost 5 bases, with 13 bases between them. Germline values: CDR1 MNHEY, CDR2 SVGEGT. CDR3 length: 15 amino acids. Participants were aged about 18 to 100 years from 20 to 30 US areas. Participants reported their clinical history, and cohort assignment relied on those reports. TCRdb's copy holds only in-frame clones and misses some; the assay was immunoSEQ multiplex PCR. The table includes 300,000 to 400,000 clones, about nine tenths detected once. This TCR was recovered from a man in his 60s who had recovered from COVID-19. Material: PBMCs or T cells enriched from blood (not recorded which). The V and J genes are TRBV6-2 or TRBV6-3 and TRBJ2-2, with a possible D match to TRBD2 (6 bases). The CDR3 DNA is TGTGCCAGCAGTTATGGAGGGAGGCGAACCGGGGAGCTGTTTTTT. It specifies CASSYGGRRTGELFF.